This TCR beta chain was found in a study of blood T cell repertoires in COVID-19. Study-wide context: Samples taken during acute and convalescent COVID-19 were collected in the United States, Italy and Spain.

In its sample, this clone ranks as medium-sized. Some clones are missing from TCRdb's copy, which holds only in-frame ones; the method was immunoSEQ multiplex PCR. Among roughly 10,000 clones listed, approximately 79% were seen once. This CDR3 comprises 18 residues. Germline loops: CDR1 SGDLS, CDR2 YYNGEE. Trimming at V came to 5 bases and at J to 0 bases, leaving 9 bases not matched to a gene. The chain employs TRBV9 and TRBJ1-6; 9 bases match TRBD1. Sequencing was performed on peripheral blood. The sequence was obtained from a man in his sixties or seventies with active COVID-19. CDR3 residues: CASSLTGTGSSYNSPLHF. CDR3 nucleotide sequence: TGTGCCAGCAGTCTTACCGGGACAGGGAGCTCCTATAATTCACCCCTCCACTTT.